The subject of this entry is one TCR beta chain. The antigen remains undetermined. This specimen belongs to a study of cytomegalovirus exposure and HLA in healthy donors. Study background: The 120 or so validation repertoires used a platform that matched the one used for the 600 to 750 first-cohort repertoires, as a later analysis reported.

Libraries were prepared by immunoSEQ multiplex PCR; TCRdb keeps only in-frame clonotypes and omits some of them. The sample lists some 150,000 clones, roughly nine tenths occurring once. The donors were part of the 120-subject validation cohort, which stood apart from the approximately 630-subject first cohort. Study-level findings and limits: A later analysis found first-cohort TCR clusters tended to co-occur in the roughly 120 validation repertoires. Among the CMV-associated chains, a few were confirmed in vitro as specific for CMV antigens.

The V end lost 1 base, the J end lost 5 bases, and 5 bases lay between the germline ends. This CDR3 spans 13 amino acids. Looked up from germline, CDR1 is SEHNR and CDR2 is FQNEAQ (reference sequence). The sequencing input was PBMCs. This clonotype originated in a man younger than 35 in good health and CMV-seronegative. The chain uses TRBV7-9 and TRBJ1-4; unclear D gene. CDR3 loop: CASSLDRNEKLFF. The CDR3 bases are TGTGCCAGCAGCTTAGACAGAAATGAAAAACTGTTTTTT.